These T cell receptor beta chains were read from a single sample in a study of blood T cell repertoires in COVID-19. Sequencing used immunoSEQ multiplex PCR; TCRdb keeps in-frame clones, though not all of them. Among some 320,000 clones listed, roughly 90% were seen once. Sequencing was performed on PBMCs or T cells enriched from blood (not recorded which). The receptors derive from a woman in her forties or fifties who had been exposed to COVID-19. Both conserved end residues are part of each CDR3. Each record gives: V gene, J gene, clone size, D gene, CDR3 protein, CDR3 DNA. A D gene is named only where the DNA matches it firmly. Clone size is not always given. Where it is, it says once, few, many or a class for expanded clones.

TRBV27	TRBJ1-3	NA	NA	CATGSGNTIYF	TGTGCCACAGGGTCCGGAAACACCATATATTTT
TRBV19	TRBJ1-2	NA	TRBD1	CASSMRTGNNYGYTF	TGTGCCAGTAGTATGAGGACAGGGAATAACTATGGCTACACCTTC
TRBV5-1	TRBJ1-3	NA	TRBD1	CASSTSRTGTRGNTIYF	TGCGCCAGCAGCACCTCCCGGACAGGGACACGTGGAAACACCATATATTTT
TRBV19	TRBJ1-3	NA	NA	CASSVTSSGNTIYF	TGTGCCAGTAGTGTAACATCGTCTGGAAACACCATATATTTT
TRBV5-1	TRBJ2-5	NA	NA	CASSTQGQETQYF	TGCGCCAGCAGCACACAGGGCCAGGAGACCCAGTACTTC
TRBV28	TRBJ1-2	few	TRBD1	CASSRDRGGYTF	TGTGCCAGCAGCCGCGACAGGGGCGGCTACACCTTC
TRBV7-8	TRBJ1-1	NA	TRBD1	CASSPQGENTEAFF	TGTGCCAGCAGTCCACAGGGGGAGAACACTGAAGCTTTCTTT
TRBV6-1	TRBJ1-2	NA	NA	CASSEGGLHYGYTF	TGTGCCAGCAGTGAGGGGGGACTGCACTATGGCTACACCTTC
TRBV5-1	TRBJ2-3	NA	NA	CASSLAFEQQYF	TGCGCCAGCAGCTTGGCCTTCGAGCAGCAGTATTTT
TRBV30	TRBJ1-4	NA	TRBD1	CARLTGMHEKLFF	TGTGCCAGACTGACAGGGATGCATGAAAAACTGTTTTTT
TRBV27	TRBJ1-6	NA	NA	CASSLEGAGVRNSPLHF	TGTGCCAGCAGTTTGGAAGGGGCTGGGGTTCGGAATTCACCCCTCCACTTT
TRBV2	TRBJ1-2	once	NA	CASSYRDYGYTF	TGTGCCAGCAGTTACAGGGACTATGGCTACACCTTC
TRBV4-2	TRBJ2-1	NA	NA	CASSQVHDLTNAAYNEQFF	TGTGCCAGCAGCCAAGTTCACGACCTGACCAATGCGGCATACAATGAGCAGTTCTTC
TRBV7-2	TRBJ1-4	NA	TRBD1	CASSLAGQGNEKLFF	TGTGCCAGCAGCTTAGCGGGACAGGGTAATGAAAAACTGTTTTTT
TRBV6-5	TRBJ2-3	NA	TRBD1	CASSYSATGADTQYF	TGTGCCAGCAGTTACAGCGCGACAGGGGCGGATACGCAGTATTTT
TRBV28	TRBJ2-7	NA	NA	CASSFLYRTYEQYF	TGTGCCAGCAGTTTCCTATACAGAACCTACGAGCAGTACTTC
TRBV28	TRBJ1-5	NA	NA	CASSLFRQLSNQPQHF	TGTGCCAGCAGTTTATTTAGACAGCTTAGCAATCAGCCCCAGCATTTT
TRBV19	TRBJ2-7	once	TRBD1	CASRLADRDHEQYF	TGTGCCAGTCGCCTGGCGGACAGGGACCACGAGCAGTACTTC
TRBV4-1	TRBJ2-7	NA	TRBD1	CASSQIPDRTYEQYF	TGCGCCAGCAGCCAGATACCGGACAGGACCTACGAGCAGTACTTC
TRBV6-2/TRBV6-3	TRBJ2-1	once	NA	CASSKVSSRNEQFF	TGTGCCAGCAGCAAAGTAAGTTCGCGGAATGAGCAGTTCTTC